The rows below give T cell receptor beta chains drawn from one sample of a study of blood T cells in healthy people across ages. TCRdb re-called the 5' RACE reads with MiXCR, one entry per CDR3 protein. There are around 1.7 million distinct CDR3 sequences in the sample; about 30% occur only once, and roughly 8.2% lies in the top ten. Sequenced: blood. Every receptor here comes from a woman aged 25 to 39 in good health. Each CDR3 is given with its conserved first and last residue. The D gene is left open where the match is weak. Not all rows give a size; the values are once, few, many and, for expanded clones, a class.

D	V	J	size	DNA	CDR3
-	TRBV5-1	TRBJ2-3	few	TGCGCCAGCAGCGTGGACAGCCGATCGGATACGCAGTATTTT	CASSVDSRSDTQYF
TRBD1	TRBV20-1	TRBJ2-7	-	TGCAGTGCTCGCGGACAGGCGGACAACCCCGAGCAGTACTTC	CSARGQADNPEQYF
TRBD2	TRBV20-1	TRBJ2-5	many	TGCAGTGCTAGACATAGCGGGAGGCTGATGGGGCCCACAGAGACCCAGTACTTC	CSARHSGRLMGPTETQYF
-	TRBV12-3/TRBV12-4	TRBJ2-7	few	TGTGCCAGCAGCACAGGGACCGAGCAGTACTTC	CASSTGTEQYF
TRBD1	TRBV10-3	TRBJ1-2	few	TGTGCCATCAGTCAGGGGGCCTTAAACTATGGCTACACCTTC	CAISQGALNYGYTF
-	TRBV28	TRBJ2-7	many	TGTGCCAGCAGTTCGGGGGCCTCCTACGAGCAGTACTTC	CASSSGASYEQYF
TRBD2	TRBV5-1	TRBJ2-5	-	TGCGCCAGCAGCTTGGACGAACCTCTAGCGGGGGTGGGGGAGACCCAGTACTTC	CASSLDEPLAGVGETQYF
-	TRBV20-1	TRBJ2-3	-	TGCAGTGCGGTGGCAGGGTCTGCAGATACGCAGTATTTT	CSAVAGSADTQYF
-	TRBV19	TRBJ1-1	-	TGTGCCAGTAGTATAGCTCCTTTCGAAGCTTTCTTT	CASSIAPFEAFF
-	TRBV10-2	TRBJ1-2	few	TGCGCCAGCAGTGAGTCTTCGGTCGGGATTTGGGTACATGGCTACACCTTC	CASSESSVGIWVHGYTF
-	TRBV20-1	TRBJ1-2	-	TGCATTGCTACCGGAGGGACCGACTATGGCTACACCTTC	CIATGGTDYGYTF
-	TRBV29-1	TRBJ2-1	many	TGCAGCGTAGGTTCGGATGAGCAGTTCTTC	CSVGSDEQFF
-	TRBV5-1	TRBJ2-1	many	TGCGCCAGCAGCTTAGCCAACTACAATGAGCAGTTCTTC	CASSLANYNEQFF
TRBD1	TRBV12-3/TRBV12-4	TRBJ2-7	many	TGTGCCAGCAGTTTAACGGGGACAGGGGACGAGCAGTACTTC	CASSLTGTGDEQYF
-	TRBV5-1	TRBJ2-3	-	TGCGCCAGCAGCTTGTACAGGGACACAGATACGCAGTATTTT	CASSLYRDTDTQYF
-	TRBV15	TRBJ2-2	-	TGTGCCACCGGCGGCGCCGGGGCGGCCGGGGAGCTGTTTTTT	CATGGAGAAGELFF
-	TRBV7-9	TRBJ1-2	-	TGTGCCAGCCCTCGGGACACGGGGTCTGGCTACACCTTC	CASPRDTGSGYTF
-	TRBV13	TRBJ1-1	-	TGTGCCAGCAGCCCAGGTTGGACCGATAACACTGAAGCTTTCTTT	CASSPGWTDNTEAFF
-	TRBV10-2	TRBJ2-7	many	TGCGCCAGCAGTGCCGGGACCACTAGCTCCTACGAGCAGTACTTC	CASSAGTTSSYEQYF
-	TRBV5-1	TRBJ2-7	many	TGCGCCAGCAGGTCGGTGGGAGGTAACGAGCAGTACTTC	CASRSVGGNEQYF
-	TRBV4-1	TRBJ1-5	once	TGCGCCAGCAGCCAGGATTGGGGAAGTCATCAGCCCCAGCATTTT	CASSQDWGSHQPQHF
-	TRBV16	TRBJ1-1	few	TGTGCCAGCAGCCAATTTGAGGGGACTGAAGCTTTCTTT	CASSQFEGTEAFF
-	TRBV4-3	TRBJ2-5	many	TGCGCCAGCAGCCAAGAGCGGGGCGGAGGGGAGACCCAGTACTTC	CASSQERGGGETQYF
TRBD1	TRBV7-8	TRBJ2-7	few	TGTGCCAGCAGCGCCCCGGGGACAGGGACACATTACGAGCAGTACTTC	CASSAPGTGTHYEQYF
-	TRBV12-3/TRBV12-4	TRBJ2-7	-	TGTGCCAGCAGTCCCTTTAGCGTACTCTACTACGAGCAGTACTTC	CASSPFSVLYYEQYF
TRBD1	TRBV19	TRBJ1-1	-	TGTGCCAGCTCCCCGGGACAGTCGAACACTGAAGCTTTCTTT	CASSPGQSNTEAFF
-	TRBV2	TRBJ1-5	few	TGTGCCAGCAGGGGTGAGCCCCTTAGTATCATGCCCCAGCATTTT	CASRGEPLSIMPQHF
-	TRBV12-3/TRBV12-4	TRBJ2-4	few	TGTGCCAGCAGTTCCGTTAGAGGGATGGCCAAAAACATTCAGTACTTC	CASSSVRGMAKNIQYF
TRBD2	TRBV7-2	TRBJ2-2	-	TGTGCCAGCAGCTCCTTAGCGGGGGGGGGCACCGGGGAGCTGTTTTTT	CASSSLAGGGTGELFF
TRBD1	TRBV3-1	TRBJ2-1	few	TGTGCCAGCAGCCTCCGACAGGGTAACTACAATGAGCAGTTCTTC	CASSLRQGNYNEQFF
-	TRBV12-3/TRBV12-4	TRBJ1-5	few	TGTGCCAGCAGACCGCGTGGCAGCAATCAGCCCCAGCATTTT	CASRPRGSNQPQHF
TRBD1	TRBV4-1	TRBJ2-7	many	TGCGCCAGCAGCCAAGGGGACAGACCCTACGAGCAGTACTTC	CASSQGDRPYEQYF
TRBD2	TRBV4-3	TRBJ2-1	-	TGCGCCAGCAGCCAGGAGACCGGGACTAGCGGGACCAATAAGCAGTTCTTC	CASSQETGTSGTNKQFF
-	TRBV5-6	TRBJ2-4	-	TGTGCCAGCAGCCCGAAGGGGACACTGATAGCCAAAAACATTCAGTACTTC	CASSPKGTLIAKNIQYF
-	TRBV20-1	TRBJ2-1	-	TGCAGTGCTAGAGTCCCTTTTGGCGGTAGCATCTCCTACAATGAGCAGTTCTTC	CSARVPFGGSISYNEQFF
-	TRBV5-1	TRBJ1-5	few	TGCGCCAGCAGCGATGGAAGAGGCAATCAGCCCCAGCATTTT	CASSDGRGNQPQHF
-	TRBV2	TRBJ2-1	many	TGTGCCAGCAGCGGTATGGGCGTCAATGAGCAGTTCTTC	CASSGMGVNEQFF
-	TRBV20-1	TRBJ2-7	-	TGCAGTGTCCAGGGTCAGTCCTGCGAGCAGTACTTC	CSVQGQSCEQYF
-	TRBV29-1	TRBJ2-3	few	TGCAGCGTTGTCTTAGGAGGGGATACGCAGTATTTT	CSVVLGGDTQYF
TRBD1	TRBV15	TRBJ2-7	-	TGTGCCACCAGCAGGAGGGCAGGGGGCTTTTACGAGCAGTACTTC	CATSRRAGGFYEQYF
TRBD2	TRBV5-1	TRBJ2-3	-	TGCGCCAGCAGCCCGGGTAGCGGGGACACAGATACGCAGTATTTT	CASSPGSGDTDTQYF
-	TRBV12-3/TRBV12-4	TRBJ2-1	-	TGTGCCAGCAACCTCGGGACTTTCAATGAGCAGTTCTTC	CASNLGTFNEQFF
-	TRBV2	TRBJ1-5	few	TGTGCCAGCAAGGAGACGGGACCAGGGCCCCAGCATTTT	CASKETGPGPQHF